This T cell receptor (beta chain) was identified in a study of cytotoxic CD8 clonotypes in ibrutinib-treated CLL (dated by TCRdb to the early 2020s). Regarding the study in general: The cohort included approximately 15 treatment-naive and eleven to twelve relapsed/refractory patients; about 18 were IGHV unmutated. Responses were partial in roughly 24 patients and complete in 2; after median about 68 months follow-up, about 14 stayed in remission and 12 progressed. Response samples were obtained after a median of approximately eleven months of treatment, with a range of about 6 to 36 months. On average, each sample had roughly 230,000 productive templates and 100,000 or so productive rearrangements. Of the approximately 90 people in the trial, approximately 28 had longitudinal samples available. Cryopreserved peripheral blood mononuclear cells were obtained before treatment, at response, and at either sustained remission or disease progression. Patients were still on ibrutinib when every remission and progressive disease sample was collected. On the study overall, not on this receptor specifically: Sustained-remission and progressing patients did not have matched sampling times, and lymph node repertoires were not examined. Public clonotypes were rare and either contracted or stayed stable during treatment, and the rise in clonality at ibrutinib response reflected the expansion of private clonotypes. Clonality rose at ibrutinib response, remained stable during sustained remission, and dropped back toward baseline at progression. Baseline clonality was found to be higher than that of age-matched healthy donors and was strongly correlated with circulating CD8+ T-cell counts.

The cysteine opens and the phenylalanine closes a CDR3 of 14 amino acids. Only CDR3 DNA is held: 42 bases, read in frame from base 1. Reading the germline V gene gives CDR1 SGHTA and CDR2 FQGTGA. V is reduced by 3 bases and J by 2 bases, leaving a spacing of 10 bases between them. This specimen's time point label, interpreted: progressive disease on ibrutinib. For TCR beta library preparation, about 2 micrograms of genomic DNA was extracted from cryopreserved PBMCs. Longitudinal blood samples from CLL patients on ibrutinib monotherapy underwent high-throughput TCR beta sequencing. Patients were enrolled in a phase 2 open-label single-center ibrutinib monotherapy trial. Turning to this clone: No antigen is known for it. Base qualities are not at hand, and no much larger clone is one base apart.

On a MiSeq, deep resolution sequencing aimed for a depth between 1 in 1 million and 1 in 200,000 T cells, with each clonotype covered around 9.2x on average. The immunoSEQ hsTCRB Kit was used to generate TCR beta libraries. As for the original processing: ImmunoSEQ Data Assistant and ImmunoSEQ Analyzer were used for data analysis, and V, D and J genes were assigned according to IMGT definitions. Clonality, which ranges from 0 to 1, was calculated by subtracting the normalized Shannon entropy of productive rearrangement frequencies from one. Only overrepresented clonotypes making up at least 0.05% of the repertoire of each patient were included in the public clonotype analysis. About a dozen age-matched healthy donor repertoires from immuneACCESS were used as controls for clonality. Not all clones reach the TCRdb copy of this immuneACCESS table, which keeps in-frame sequences only. Checked studies attribute under half of the gap to unresolved V genes and leave the rest unexplained. From that table come the V and J calls and clone size; the DNA was used to work out D and trimming. Here the sample has about 300,000 clones; 70% to 80% occur a single time. The leading ten clones occupy around 6% of the sample.

The TCR comes from a human donor with chronic lymphocytic leukemia. The rearranged segments are TRBV7-3 and TRBJ2-5; matching of 5 bases hints at TRBD2 as the D gene. The sequencing used PBMCs, collected at disease progression, from a patient treated with ibrutinib. The sequenced DNA is TGTGCCAGCAGCTTCCGGGGTGGGCAAGAGACCCAGTACTTC. Its translation reads: CASSFRGGQETQYF.